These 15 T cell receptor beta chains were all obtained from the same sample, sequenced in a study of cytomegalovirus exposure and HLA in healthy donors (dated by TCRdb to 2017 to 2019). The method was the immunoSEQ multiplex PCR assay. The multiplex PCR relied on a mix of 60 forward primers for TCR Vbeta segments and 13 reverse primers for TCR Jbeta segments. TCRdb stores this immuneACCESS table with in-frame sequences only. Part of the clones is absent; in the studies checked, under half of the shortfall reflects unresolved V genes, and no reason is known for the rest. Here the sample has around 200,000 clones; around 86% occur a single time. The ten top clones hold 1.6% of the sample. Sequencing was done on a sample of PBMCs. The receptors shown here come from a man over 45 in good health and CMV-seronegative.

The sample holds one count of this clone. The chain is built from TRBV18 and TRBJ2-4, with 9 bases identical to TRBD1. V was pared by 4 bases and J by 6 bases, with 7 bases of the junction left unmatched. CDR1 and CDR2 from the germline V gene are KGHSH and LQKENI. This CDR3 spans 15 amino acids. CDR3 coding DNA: TGTGCCAGCTCACATTCGGGACAGGGCGCAAACATTCAGTACTTC. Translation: CASSHSGQGANIQYF. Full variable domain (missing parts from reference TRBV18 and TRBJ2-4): NAGVMQNPRHLVRRRGQEARLRCSPMKGHSHVYWYRQLPEEGLKFMVYLQKENIIDESGMPKERFSAEFPKEGPSILRIQQVVRGDSAAYFCASSHSGQGANIQYFGAGTRLSVL.

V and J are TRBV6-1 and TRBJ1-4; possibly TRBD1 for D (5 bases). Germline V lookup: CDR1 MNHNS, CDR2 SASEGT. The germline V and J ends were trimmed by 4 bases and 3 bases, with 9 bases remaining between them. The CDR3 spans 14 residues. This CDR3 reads CASSVRGANEKLFF. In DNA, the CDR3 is TGTGCCAGCAGTGTCCGGGGGGCTAATGAAAAACTGTTTTTT.

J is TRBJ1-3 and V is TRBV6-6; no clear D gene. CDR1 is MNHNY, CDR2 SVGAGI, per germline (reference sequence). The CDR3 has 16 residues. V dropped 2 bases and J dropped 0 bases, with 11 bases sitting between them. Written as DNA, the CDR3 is TGTGCCAGCAGTTACGTCGCGCTCCACTCTGGAAACACCATATATTTT. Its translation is CASSYVALHSGNTIYF.

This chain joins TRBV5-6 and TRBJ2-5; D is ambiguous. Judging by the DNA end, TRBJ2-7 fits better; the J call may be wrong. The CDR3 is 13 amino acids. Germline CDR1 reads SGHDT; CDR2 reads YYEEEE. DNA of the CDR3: TGTGCCAGCAGTTACGACTTAACCTACGAGCAGTACTTC. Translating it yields CASSYDLTYEQYF.

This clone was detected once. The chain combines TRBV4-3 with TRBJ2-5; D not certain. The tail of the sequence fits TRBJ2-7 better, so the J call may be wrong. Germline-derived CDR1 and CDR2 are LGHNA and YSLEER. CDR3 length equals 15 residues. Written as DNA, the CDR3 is TGCGCCAGCAGCCAAGATTATGCTAGGTACTACGAGCAGTACTTC. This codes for CASSQDYARYYEQYF.

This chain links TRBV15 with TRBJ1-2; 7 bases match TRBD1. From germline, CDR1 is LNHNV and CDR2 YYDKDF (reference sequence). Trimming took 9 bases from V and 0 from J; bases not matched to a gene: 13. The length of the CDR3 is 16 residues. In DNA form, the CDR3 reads TGTGCCACGAAACAGGGGTCCCCCCTAGCTAACTATGGCTACACCTTC. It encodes CATKQGSPLANYGYTF. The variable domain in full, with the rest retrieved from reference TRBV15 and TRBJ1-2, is DAMVIQNPRYQVTQFGKPVTLSCSQTLNHNVMYWYQQKSSQAPKLLFHYYDKDFNNEADTPDNFQSRRPNTSFCFLDIRSPGLGDTAMYLCATKQGSPLANYGYTFGSGTRLTVV.

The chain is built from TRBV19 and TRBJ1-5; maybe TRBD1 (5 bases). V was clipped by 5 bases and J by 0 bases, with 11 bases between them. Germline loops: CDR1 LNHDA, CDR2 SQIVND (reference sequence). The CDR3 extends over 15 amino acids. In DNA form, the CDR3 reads TGTGCCAGTAGTCCACCCAGGGTTAGCAATCAGCCCCAGCATTTT. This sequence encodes CASSPPRVSNQPQHF.

As DNA, the CDR3 is TGCAGCGTTGTTAAGGGGGCTCCCTATGGCTACACCTTC. Amino acids: CSVVKGAPYGYTF. The J gene is TRBJ1-2, the V gene TRBV29-1; 7 bases map to TRBD1. Germline V gene data show CDR1 as SQVTM and CDR2 as ANQGSEA. The CDR3 has 13 residues. V was clipped by 4 bases and J by 4 bases; unmatched bases: 6. Full variable domain (outside the CDR3, taken from reference TRBV29-1 and TRBJ1-2): SAVISQKPSRDICQRGTSLTIQCQVDSQVTMMFWYRQQPGQSLTLIATANQGSEATYESGFVIDKFPISRPNLTFSTLTVSNMSPEDSSIYLCSVVKGAPYGYTFGSGTRLTVV.

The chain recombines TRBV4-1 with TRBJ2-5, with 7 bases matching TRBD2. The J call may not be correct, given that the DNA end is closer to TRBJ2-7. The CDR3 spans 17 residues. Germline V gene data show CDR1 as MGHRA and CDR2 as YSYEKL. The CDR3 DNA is TGCGCCAGCAGCCAAGGGGGAGGGGCGAGCACCTCCTACGAGCAGTACTTC. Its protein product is CASSQGGGASTSYEQYF.

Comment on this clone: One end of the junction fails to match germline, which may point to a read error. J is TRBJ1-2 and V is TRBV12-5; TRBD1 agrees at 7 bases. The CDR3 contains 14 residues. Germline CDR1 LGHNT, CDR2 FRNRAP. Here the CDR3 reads CASATGTENSGYTF. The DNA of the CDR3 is TGTGCTAGTGCCACCGGGACAGAAAACTCTGGCTACACCTTC. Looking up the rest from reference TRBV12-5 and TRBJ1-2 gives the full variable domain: DARVTQTPRHKVTEMGQEVTMRCQPILGHNTVFWYRQTMMQGLELLAYFRNRAPLDDSGMPKDRFSAEMPDATLATLKIQPSEPRDSAVYFCASATGTENSGYTFGSGTRLTVV.

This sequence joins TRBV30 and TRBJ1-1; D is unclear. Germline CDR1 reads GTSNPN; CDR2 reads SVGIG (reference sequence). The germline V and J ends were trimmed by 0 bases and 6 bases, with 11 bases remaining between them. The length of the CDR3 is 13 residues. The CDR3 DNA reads TGTGCCTGGAGTGTACACGGTCAGGCTGAAGCTTTCTTT. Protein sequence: CAWSVHGQAEAFF.

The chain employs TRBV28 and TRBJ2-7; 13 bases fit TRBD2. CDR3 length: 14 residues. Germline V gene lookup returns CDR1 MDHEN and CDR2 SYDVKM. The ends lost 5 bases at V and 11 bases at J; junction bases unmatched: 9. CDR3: CASSLLAGGQREYF. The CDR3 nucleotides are TGTGCCAGCAGTCTACTAGCGGGAGGGCAAAGGGAGTACTTC. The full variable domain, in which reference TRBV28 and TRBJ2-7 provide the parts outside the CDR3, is DVKVTQSSRYLVKRTGEKVFLECVQDMDHENMFWYRQDPGLGLRLIYFSYDVKMKEKGDIPEGYSVSREKKERFSLILESASTNQTSMYLCASSLLAGGQREYFGPGTRLTVT.

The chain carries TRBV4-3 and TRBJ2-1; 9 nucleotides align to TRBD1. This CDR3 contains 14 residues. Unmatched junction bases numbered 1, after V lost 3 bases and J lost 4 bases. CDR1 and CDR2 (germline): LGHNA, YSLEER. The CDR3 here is CASSQGTGYNEQFF. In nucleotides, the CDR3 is TGCGCCAGCAGCCAGGGGACAGGGTACAATGAGCAGTTCTTC.

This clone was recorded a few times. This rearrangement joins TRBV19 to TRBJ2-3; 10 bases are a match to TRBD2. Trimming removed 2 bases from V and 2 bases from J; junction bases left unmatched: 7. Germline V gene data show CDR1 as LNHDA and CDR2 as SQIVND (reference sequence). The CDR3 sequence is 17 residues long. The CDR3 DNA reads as TGTGCCAGTAGTATAAGGGGTAGCGGGAGGATCACAGATACGCAGTATTTT. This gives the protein CASSIRGSGRITDTQYF.

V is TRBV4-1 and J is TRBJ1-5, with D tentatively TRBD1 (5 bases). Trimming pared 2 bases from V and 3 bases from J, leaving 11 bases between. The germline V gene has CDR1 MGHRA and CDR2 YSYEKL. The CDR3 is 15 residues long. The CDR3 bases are TGCGCCAGCAGCCAAAGCAGGGACTTCAATCAGCCCCAGCATTTT. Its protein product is CASSQSRDFNQPQHF.